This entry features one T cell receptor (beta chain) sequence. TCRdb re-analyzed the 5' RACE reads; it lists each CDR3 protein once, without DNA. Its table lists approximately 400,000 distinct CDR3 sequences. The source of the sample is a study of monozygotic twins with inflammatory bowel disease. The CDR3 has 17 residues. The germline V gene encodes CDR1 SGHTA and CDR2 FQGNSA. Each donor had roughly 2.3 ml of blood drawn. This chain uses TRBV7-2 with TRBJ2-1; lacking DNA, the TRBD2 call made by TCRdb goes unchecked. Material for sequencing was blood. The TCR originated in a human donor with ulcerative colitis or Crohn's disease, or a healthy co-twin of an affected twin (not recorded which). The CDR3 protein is CASSLVSRDYLINEQFF.